These 4 T cell receptor beta chains came from one sample sequenced in a study of blood T cell repertoires in COVID-19. Sequencing was performed with immunoSEQ multiplex PCR; in TCRdb, only in-frame clones are kept and a portion is missing. The sample has 250,000 to 350,000 clones; about four fifths are singletons. Sequencing input: peripheral blood. These receptors were obtained from a human donor with COVID-19, enrolled during active disease. The donor label of this sample is uncertain.

The chain employs TRBV7-9 and TRBJ2-3; the match to TRBD1 covers 9 bases. The length of the CDR3 is 15 residues. Germline CDR1 SEHNR, CDR2 FQNEAQ (reference sequence). V shed 5 bases and J 4 bases; nucleotides not matched to a gene: 7. The CDR3 nucleotides read TGTGCCAGCAGCCGGCGACAGGGGGAGGCAGATACGCAGTATTTT. This gives the protein CASSRRQGEADTQYF.

The gene calls are TRBV27 and TRBJ1-5; TRBD1 agrees at 7 bases. V lost 4 bases and J lost 0; bases outside the gene matches: 9. Germline V lookup: CDR1 MNHEY, CDR2 SMNVEV (reference sequence). The CDR3 extends over 17 amino acids. CDR3 region: CASSSGTDFFSNQPQHF. The CDR3 DNA follows: TGTGCCAGCAGTTCCGGGACAGACTTTTTTAGCAATCAGCCCCAGCATTTT.

The chain uses TRBV20-1 and TRBJ2-7; 10 bases align to TRBD2. V shed 3 bases, J shed 6 bases, and the junction held 2 bases outside the gene matches. This CDR3 is built from 12 residues. Germline loops: CDR1 DFQATT, CDR2 SNEGSKA (reference sequence). Here the CDR3 reads CSASASGSEQYF. CDR3 bases: TGCAGTGCTAGTGCTAGCGGGAGCGAGCAGTACTTC.

The J gene is TRBJ1-1, the V gene TRBV3-1 (or the pseudogene TRBV3-2); D gene ambiguous. The CDR3 has 14 residues. Germline V gene lookup returns CDR1 LGHDT and CDR2 YNNKEL (reference sequence). V lost 0 bases to trimming and J lost 3 bases, with 8 bases between them. Written as DNA, the CDR3 is TGTGCCAGCAGCCAAGATCTCGGGGACACTGAAGCTTTCTTT. Its protein product is CASSQDLGDTEAFF.